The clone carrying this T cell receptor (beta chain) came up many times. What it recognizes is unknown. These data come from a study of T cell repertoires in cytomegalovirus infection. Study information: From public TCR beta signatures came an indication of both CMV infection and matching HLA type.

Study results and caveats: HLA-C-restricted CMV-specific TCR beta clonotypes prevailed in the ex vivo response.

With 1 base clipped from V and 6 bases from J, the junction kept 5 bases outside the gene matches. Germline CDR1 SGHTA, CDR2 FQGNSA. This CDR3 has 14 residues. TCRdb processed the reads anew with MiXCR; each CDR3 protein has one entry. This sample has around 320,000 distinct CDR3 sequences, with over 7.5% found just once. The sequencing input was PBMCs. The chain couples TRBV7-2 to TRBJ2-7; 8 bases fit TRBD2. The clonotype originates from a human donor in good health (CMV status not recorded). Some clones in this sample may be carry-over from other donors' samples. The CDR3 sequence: CASSLDGTRLEQYF. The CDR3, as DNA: TGTGCCAGCAGCTTAGACGGGACTAGGCTCGAGCAGTACTTC. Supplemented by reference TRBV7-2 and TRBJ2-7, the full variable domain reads GAGVSQSPSNKVTEKGKDVELRCDPISGHTALYWYRQSLGQGLEFLIYFQGNSAPDKSGLPSDRFSAERTGGSVSTLTIQRTQQEDSAVYLCASSLDGTRLEQYFGPGTRLTVT.